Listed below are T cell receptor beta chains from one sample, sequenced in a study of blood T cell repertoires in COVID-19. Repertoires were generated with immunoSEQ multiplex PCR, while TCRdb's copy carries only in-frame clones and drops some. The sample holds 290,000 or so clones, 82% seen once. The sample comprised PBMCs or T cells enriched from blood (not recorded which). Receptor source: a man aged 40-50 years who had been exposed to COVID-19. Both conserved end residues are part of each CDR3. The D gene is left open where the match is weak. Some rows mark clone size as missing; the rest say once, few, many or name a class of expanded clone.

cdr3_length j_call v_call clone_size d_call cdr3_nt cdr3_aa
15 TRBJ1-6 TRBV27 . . TGTGCCAGCAGTTTATTTGGGCAGGGCGGTTCACCCCTCCACTTT CASSLFGQGGSPLHF
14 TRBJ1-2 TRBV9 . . TGTGCCAGCAGCGTAGAGGACAGCTTATATGGCTACACCTTC CASSVEDSLYGYTF
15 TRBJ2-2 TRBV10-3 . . TGTGCCATCAGTGGTCAACAGACGAACACCGGGGAGCTGTTTTTT CAISGQQTNTGELFF
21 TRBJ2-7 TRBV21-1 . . TGTGCACGTTATCCGGGGTGCGGGCGAGCTCATTATCCCAGAACATCCTACGAGCAGTACTTC CARYPGCGRAHYPRTSYEQYF
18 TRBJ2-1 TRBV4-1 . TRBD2 TGCGCCAGCAGCCAAGTGCCCCCCACTAGCGGGAGTAGGAATGAGCAGTTCTTC CASSQVPPTSGSRNEQFF
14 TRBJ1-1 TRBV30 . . TGTGCCTGGGGGTCGCGACGAGGGGGCACTGAAGCTTTCTTT CAWGSRRGGTEAFF
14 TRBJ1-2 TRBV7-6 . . TGTGCCAGCAGCTTAGCGGCCGGAGTTTCGGGCTACACCTTC CASSLAAGVSGYTF
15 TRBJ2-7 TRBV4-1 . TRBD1 TGCGCCAGCAGCCAAGTCTTCAGGGGGCAGATCGAGCAGTACTTC CASSQVFRGQIEQYF
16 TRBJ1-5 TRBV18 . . TGTGCCAGCTCATACGGGGCGGGAGATAGCAATCAGCCCCAGCATTTT CASSYGAGDSNQPQHF
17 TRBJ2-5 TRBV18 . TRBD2 TGTGCCAGCTCACCATCCCTGGCTAGCGGGAAACAAGAGACCCAGTACTTC CASSPSLASGKQETQYF
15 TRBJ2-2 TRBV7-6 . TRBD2 TGTGCCAGCAGGTTGACTAGCTCGAACACCGGGGAGCTGTTTTTT CASRLTSSNTGELFF
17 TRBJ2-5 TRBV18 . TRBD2 TGTGCCAGCTCACCATTGGCTAGCGGGAATTCGAAAGAGACCCAGTACTTC CASSPLASGNSKETQYF
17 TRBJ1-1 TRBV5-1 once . TGCGCCAGCAGCCCAACCACCATCAACTACCTGAACACTGAAGCTTTCTTT CASSPTTINYLNTEAFF
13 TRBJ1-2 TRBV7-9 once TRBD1 TGTGCCAGCAGCGCCTGGACAGGGCCTGGCTACACCTTC CASSAWTGPGYTF
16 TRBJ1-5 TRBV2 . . TGTGCCAGCAGCGACGGGACACCTTATAGCAATCAGCCCCAGCATTTT CASSDGTPYSNQPQHF
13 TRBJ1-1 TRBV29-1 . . TGCAGCGTTGCGTTGGCGGTGAACACTGAAGCTTTCTTT CSVALAVNTEAFF
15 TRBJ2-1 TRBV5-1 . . TGCGCCAGCAGCTCCCAGGCTAACAAAAACAATGAGCAGTTCTTC CASSSQANKNNEQFF
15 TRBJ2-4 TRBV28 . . TGTGCCAGCAGTTCGCTCAGGGTAGCCAAAAACATTCAGTACTTC CASSSLRVAKNIQYF
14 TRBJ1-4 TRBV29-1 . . TGCAGCGTTGAAGAGGGGGGGTTTCAGGAAAAACTGTTTTTT CSVEEGGFQEKLFF
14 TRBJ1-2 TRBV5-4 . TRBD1 TGTGCCAGCAGTCCGGGACAGGGATTCAATGGCTACACCTTC CASSPGQGFNGYTF
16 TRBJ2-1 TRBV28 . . TGTGCCAGCAGTCCAACAGGGATTTACTCCTACAATGAGCAGTTCTTC CASSPTGIYSYNEQFF
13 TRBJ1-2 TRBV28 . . TGTGCCAGCAGTTTACGCAGAGGCTATGGCTACACCTTC CASSLRRGYGYTF
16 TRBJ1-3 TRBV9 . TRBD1 TGTGCCAGCAGCGTAGCCTGGACAGGGGTTGGAAACACCATATATTTT CASSVAWTGVGNTIYF
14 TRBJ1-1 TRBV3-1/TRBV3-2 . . TGTGCCAGCAGCCAAGAACTGGTGTACACTGAAGCTTTCTTT CASSQELVYTEAFF
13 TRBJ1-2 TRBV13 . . TGTGCCAGCAGCCTTACAGGGACCTATGGCTACACCTTC CASSLTGTYGYTF
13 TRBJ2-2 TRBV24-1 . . TGTGCCACCAGTGACGACGGGATCGGGGAGCTGTTTTTT CATSDDGIGELFF
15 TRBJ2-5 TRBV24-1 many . TGTGCCACCAGTGGTTACGGAGGAACCCAAGAGACCCAGTACTTC CATSGYGGTQETQYF
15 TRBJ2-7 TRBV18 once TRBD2 TGTGCCAGCTCACCGTCTTCGGGACTAGCCTACGAGCAGTACTTC CASSPSSGLAYEQYF
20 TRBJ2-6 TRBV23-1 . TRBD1 TGCGCCAGCAGTCATTTTCCCTCGACAGGGCTACCCTCTGGGGCCAACGTCCTGACTTTC CASSHFPSTGLPSGANVLTF
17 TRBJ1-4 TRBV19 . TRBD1 TGTGCCAGTAGTATTTTGCAGGGGGCCGCAACTAATGAAAAACTGTTTTTT CASSILQGAATNEKLFF
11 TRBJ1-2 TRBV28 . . TGTGCCAGCACCGGGGTGGGTGGCTACACCTTC CASTGVGGYTF
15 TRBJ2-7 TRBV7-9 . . TGTGCCAGCAGCTTAACTCAGGTGACCACCTACGAGCAGTACTTC CASSLTQVTTYEQYF
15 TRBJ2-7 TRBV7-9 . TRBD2 TGTGCCAGCAGCACGCATATAGCGGGAGGCTACGAGCAGTACTTC CASSTHIAGGYEQYF
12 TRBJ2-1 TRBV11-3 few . TGTGCCAGCAGCTCGTTCCCTAATGAGCAGTTCTTC CASSSFPNEQFF
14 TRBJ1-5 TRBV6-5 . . TGTGCCAACAGCAGATCGGGAAACAATCAGCCCCAGCATTTT CANSRSGNNQPQHF
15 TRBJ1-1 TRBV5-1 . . TGCGCCAGCAGTGGTAAATTAACAGCGAACACTGAAGCTTTCTTT CASSGKLTANTEAFF
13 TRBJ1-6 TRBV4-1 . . TGCGCCAGCAGCCAAGTACAGGATTCACCCCTCCACTTT CASSQVQDSPLHF
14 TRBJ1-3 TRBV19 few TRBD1 TGTGCCGGTTACCGGGACAGCTCTGGAAACACCATATATTTT CAGYRDSSGNTIYF
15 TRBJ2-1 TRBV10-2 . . TGCGCCAGCAGTGGAACCGGCGGTTCCTACAATGAGCAGTTCTTC CASSGTGGSYNEQFF
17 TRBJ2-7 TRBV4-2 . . TGTGCCAGCAGCCAAGATATAGCAGGGCTGTTCTCCTACGAGCAGTACTTC CASSQDIAGLFSYEQYF
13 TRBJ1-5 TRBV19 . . TGTGCCAGTAGTATAACAGCTCGTCAGCCCCAGCATTTT CASSITARQPQHF
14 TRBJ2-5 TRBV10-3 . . TGTGCCACCCGACCAGGGCTGAGATCAGAGACCCAGTACTTC CATRPGLRSETQYF
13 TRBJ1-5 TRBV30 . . TGTGCCTGGACCCCGGGAGGCAATCAGCCCCAGCATTTT CAWTPGGNQPQHF
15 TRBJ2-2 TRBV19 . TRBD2 TGTGCCAGTAGTATAATCCTAGCGGCGACCGGGGAGCTGTTTTTT CASSIILAATGELFF
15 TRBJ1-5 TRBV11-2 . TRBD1 TGTGCCAGCAGTGGGACAGGGGCCTCGGGTCAGCCCCAGCATTTT CASSGTGASGQPQHF
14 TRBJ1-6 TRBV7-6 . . TGTGCCAGCAGCCCGACAGATTTTAATTCACCCCTCCACTTT CASSPTDFNSPLHF
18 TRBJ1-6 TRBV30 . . TGTGCCTGGAGTGCTCTGGCCGGGGGGATCACCTATAATTCACCCCTCCACTTT CAWSALAGGITYNSPLHF